The 23 T cell receptor beta chains listed next were all sequenced from one sample in a study of OX40 agonist ivuxolimab in advanced cancers. TCRdb's table, derived via immunoSEQ multiplex PCR, lists solely in-frame clones and lacks some. The data hold about 25,000 clones, with 70% to 90% observed a single time. The sample here was CD4+ or CD8+ T cells sorted from blood, taken in a trial of the OX40 agonist ivuxolimab. The source of these receptors is an adult with an advanced solid tumor such as melanoma, head and neck, liver or kidney cancer.

J is TRBJ2-7 and V is TRBV6-5; no definite D call. The CDR3 sequence is 12 residues long. V was pared by 2 bases and J by 5 bases, with 7 bases between. CDR1 is MNHEY, CDR2 SVGAGI, per germline. The CDR3 bases are TGTGCCAGCAGTTACGGCAAAAACGAGCAGTACTTC. Protein sequence: CASSYGKNEQYF.

The gene calls are TRBV11-1 and TRBJ2-7; D not certain. The CDR3 is made up of 14 amino acids. Trimming pared 1 base from V and 3 bases from J, leaving 10 bases between. Per the germline V gene, CDR1 is SGHAT and CDR2 is FQDESV (reference sequence). The CDR3 nucleotides read TGTGCCAGCAGCTTAGGCAGCAAAAGCTACGAGCAGTACTTC. Encoded protein: CASSLGSKSYEQYF.

This clone was recorded once. The chain joins TRBV19 to TRBJ2-7; the match to TRBD1 covers 11 bases. CDR1 is LNHDA, CDR2 SQIVND, per germline (reference sequence). Trimming cost V 6 bases and J 3 bases; bases outside gene matches: 4. The CDR3 loop spans 14 amino acids. The CDR3 sequence is CASSLGQGGYEQYF. The CDR3 region has the DNA TGTGCCAGTAGCTTGGGACAGGGGGGCTACGAGCAGTACTTC.

The chain carries TRBV5-5 and TRBJ2-1; the D gene could be TRBD1 or TRBD2 (6 bases each). This CDR3 spans 15 amino acids. Germline V gene data show CDR1 as SGHKS and CDR2 as YYEKEE (reference sequence). V shed 3 bases and J shed 5 bases, with 15 bases lying between them. The CDR3 nucleotides read TGTGCCAGCAGCTCCCCCGGGGGCTTAAACAATGAGCAGTTCTTC. This translates into CASSSPGGLNNEQFF.

This chain joins TRBV4-1 and TRBJ2-2; tentative D call: TRBD2 (7 bases). Deletions cut 6 bases from V and 4 bases from J, with 21 bases between. CDR1 and CDR2 (germline): MGHRA, YSYEKL. CDR3 length equals 17 residues. For the CDR3, the DNA is TGCGCCAGCAGTGGGCAGGGTAGGGGGGGCAGCACCGGGGAGCTGTTTTTT. This translates into CASSGQGRGGSTGELFF.

This chain joins TRBV6-1 and TRBJ2-7; 10 nucleotides agree with TRBD2. This CDR3 is 14 amino acids long. In germline, CDR1 is MNHNS, CDR2 SASEGT. Trimming cost V 3 bases and J 5 bases; bases outside gene matches: 4. The DNA of the CDR3 is TGTGCCAGCAGTGAGGTCGGGACTAGCGACGAGCAGTACTTC. It translates to CASSEVGTSDEQYF.

V gene TRBV10-1 combines with J gene TRBJ2-1; 8 nucleotides match TRBD2. Unmatched junction bases numbered 6, after V lost 4 bases and J lost 4 bases. The CDR3 has 15 residues. Germline V gives CDR1 WNHNN, CDR2 SYGVQD (reference sequence). The chain's CDR3 is CASSAAGDLYNEQFF. DNA for the CDR3: TGCGCCAGCAGTGCAGCGGGAGACCTTTACAATGAGCAGTTCTTC.

The rearrangement uses TRBV28 and TRBJ1-5, with D possibly matching TRBD1 (6 bases). Trimming took 5 bases from V and 5 from J, leaving 16 bases between them. From germline, CDR1 is MDHEN and CDR2 SYDVKM. There are 15 residues in the CDR3. This chain's CDR3 is CASSGTGSRDQPQHF. For the CDR3, the DNA is TGTGCCAGCAGTGGTACAGGGTCTAGGGATCAGCCCCAGCATTTT.

This clone was seen a single time. The CDR3 nucleotides read TGTGCCACCAGCAGTTACGGAGGACAGGGGCGGACCGGGGAGCTGTTTTTT. This gives the protein CATSSYGGQGRTGELFF. The gene calls are TRBV15 and TRBJ2-2; 9 nucleotides agree with TRBD1. Unmatched junction bases numbered 10, after V lost 3 bases and J lost 5 bases. The CDR3 consists of 17 residues. Per germline, CDR1 LNHNV and CDR2 YYDKDF (reference sequence).

The V and J genes are TRBV10-2 and TRBJ2-7; 9 nucleotides agree with TRBD1. There are 15 residues in the CDR3. Germline lookup yields CDR1 WSHSY and CDR2 SAAADI. Trimming removed 0 bases from V and 5 bases from J; junction bases left unmatched: 5. The chain's CDR3 is CASSESWDRVHEQYF. DNA for the CDR3: TGCGCCAGCAGTGAGTCGTGGGACAGGGTCCACGAGCAGTACTTC.

This clone was picked up one time. This chain uses TRBV4-1 with TRBJ2-5, with 9 bases fitting TRBD1. The CDR3 consists of 14 residues. Losses at the gene ends were 5 bases for V and 4 bases for J; bases not matched to a gene: 5. Germline V CDR1 and CDR2: MGHRA, YSYEKL. CDR3 sequence (DNA): TGCGCCAGCAGCGGACGGACAGGGGCAGAGACCCAGTACTTC. It specifies CASSGRTGAETQYF.

This chain joins TRBV6-5 and TRBJ1-6, with D tentatively TRBD1 (5 bases). The CDR3 runs 16 residues. Germline CDR1 MNHEY, CDR2 SVGAGI. Trimming left V 0 bases short and J 7 bases short, with 13 bases between. The CDR3 spells CASSYSGRQSNSPLHF. The CDR3 region has the DNA TGTGCCAGCAGTTACTCCGGGCGACAGTCGAATTCACCCCTCCACTTT.

The chain recombines TRBV27 with TRBJ2-5; D may match TRBD1 or TRBD2 (5 bases each). The J call may not be correct, given that the DNA end is closer to TRBJ2-7. There are 14 residues in the CDR3. Germline V gene lookup returns CDR1 MNHEY and CDR2 SMNVEV (reference sequence). CDR3 DNA: TGTGCCAGCAGTCCAGCCGGGGCCTCCTACGAGCAGTACTTC. It translates to CASSPAGASYEQYF.

The chain combines TRBV30 with TRBJ1-1; no clear D. The V end lost 4 bases, the J end lost 0 bases, and 15 bases lay between the germline ends. The CDR3 is made up of 15 amino acids. Per germline, CDR1 GTSNPN and CDR2 SVGIG (reference sequence). The CDR3 coding sequence is TGTGCCTGGATTTCTTGGGGAGATATGAACACTGAAGCTTTCTTT. It is translated as CAWISWGDMNTEAFF.

Regarding this clone: Other DNA sequences of this sample code for an identical CDR3. The CDR3 coding sequence is TGTGCCAGCTCACCAGAGGTGAGCACAGATACGCAGTATTTT. Protein product: CASSPEVSTDTQYF. V is TRBV18 and J is TRBJ2-3; D ambiguous. The V end was cut by 2 bases, the J end by 0 bases, with 6 bases between. The CDR3 covers 14 residues. Germline V gene lookup returns CDR1 KGHSH and CDR2 LQKENI.

This rearrangement joins TRBV19 to TRBJ2-7, with TRBD2 identical over 7 bases. The V gene's germline CDR1 is LNHDA and CDR2 SQIVND (reference sequence). The V and J ends lost 3 bases and 1 base, in that order; junction bases with no gene match: 6. This CDR3 is 15 amino acids long. CDR3 DNA: TGTGCCAGTAGTATCACGGGGGGTGTATCCTACGAGCAGTACTTC. Its protein is CASSITGGVSYEQYF.

This clone was seen a single time. The V call is TRBV7-2, the J call TRBJ2-1; no clear D. Between the trimmed V and J ends, which lost 2 bases and 5 bases, there was a span of 4 bases. Germline lookup yields CDR1 SGHTA and CDR2 FQGNSA. This CDR3 comprises 12 residues. The CDR3 is CASSLINNEQFF. CDR3 nucleotides: TGTGCCAGCAGCTTAATCAACAATGAGCAGTTCTTC. Looking up the rest from reference TRBV7-2 and TRBJ2-1 gives the full variable domain: GAGVSQSPSNKVTEKGKDVELRCDPISGHTALYWYRQSLGQGLEFLIYFQGNSAPDKSGLPSDRFSAERTGGSVSTLTIQRTQQEDSAVYLCASSLINNEQFFGPGTRLTVL.

The CDR3 nucleotides read TGTGCCAGCAGCTTAGGGGGGGGAAACTACGAGCAGTACTTC. Translated, it gives CASSLGGGNYEQYF. The J gene is TRBJ2-7, the V gene TRBV7-6; TRBD2 agrees at 7 bases. The germline V gene encodes CDR1 SGHVS and CDR2 FNYEAQ. The CDR3 has 14 amino acids. Trimming removed 1 base from V and 3 bases from J; junction bases left unmatched: 3.

The chain employs TRBV5-5 and TRBJ2-7; 8 nucleotides match TRBD1. This CDR3 has 13 amino acids. V was clipped by 4 bases and J by 0 bases; unmatched bases: 0. CDR1 and CDR2 (germline): SGHKS, YYEKEE (reference sequence). The CDR3 loop reads CASSGQGSYEQYF. The CDR3 nucleotides are TGTGCCAGCAGCGGACAGGGCTCCTACGAGCAGTACTTC.

The V and J genes are TRBV9 and TRBJ1-2; tentatively, D is TRBD1 (6 bases). CDR1 and CDR2 from the germline V gene are SGDLS and YYNGEE. V dropped 4 bases and J dropped 1 base, with 11 bases sitting between them. The CDR3 contains 14 residues. The CDR3 bases are TGTGCCAGCAGCACAGGGACACTTAACTATGGCTACACCTTC. It is translated as CASSTGTLNYGYTF.

The gene calls are TRBV9 and TRBJ2-1; the D is unclear. Trimming shortened V by 0 bases and J by 2 bases, and 9 bases separated the two germline ends. Germline CDR1 SGDLS, CDR2 YYNGEE. This CDR3 region has 15 residues. CDR3 sequence (DNA): TGTGCCAGCAGCGTAGCCGGGCTCGCCTACAATGAGCAGTTCTTC. Translation gives CASSVAGLAYNEQFF.

The V call is TRBV15, the J call TRBJ2-3; 8 bases match TRBD2. Germline V lookup: CDR1 LNHNV, CDR2 YYDKDF (reference sequence). V trimming: 4 bases; J trimming: 4 bases; junction bases outside the gene matches: 4. This CDR3 contains 14 residues. In DNA, the CDR3 is TGTGCCACCAGCATCGCGGGGGGAGCAGATACGCAGTATTTT. Residues: CATSIAGGADTQYF.

This chain links TRBV6-1 with TRBJ2-1; no clear D. The CDR3 spans 9 residues. Trimming removed 4 bases at V and 12 bases at J, with 4 bases between. Germline V gene sequence: CDR1 MNHNS, CDR2 SASEGT. DNA for the CDR3: TGTGCCAGCAGTGTTGGGCAGTTCTTC. Protein sequence: CASSVGQFF.